These 13 T cell receptor beta chains came from one sample sequenced in a study of tumor-infiltrating lymphocytes in primary liver carcinoma. In addition to blood RNA drawn from unsorted whole blood, germline DNA was extracted. Reverse transcription of about 500 ng total RNA with a constant-region primer produced TCR beta cDNA. Slightly modified ARM-PCR, run as three nested multiplex PCR rounds, produced the TCR beta libraries. Researchers ran the first two PCR rounds for roughly 11 cycles each with TRBV1-TRBV30 forward primers and a C-beta reverse primer. One entry per CDR3 protein, called by TCRdb with MiXCR from the multiplex PCR reads. The data contain just over 300,000 distinct CDR3 sequences, around three fifths of them seen just once; the ten biggest clones take up about 15%. Material for sequencing was peripheral blood. The receptors were gathered from a woman in her 30s with primary liver carcinoma and hepatitis B virus infection.

In regard to this clonotype: The junction does not match germline at one end; this may be a read error. The genes are TRBV11-2 and TRBJ2-3; tentative D call: TRBD2 (5 bases). Germline CDR1 is SGHAT and CDR2 is FQNNGV. The CDR3 has 16 residues. CDR3 in amino acids: CTSSLGLLARTDTQYF. DNA for the CDR3: TGTACCAGCAGCTTAGGTCTCCTAGCCCGCACGGATACGCAGTATTTT.

Notes on this clonotype: Its ends do not fully match the called genes, so a read error is possible. The chain couples TRBV4-1 to TRBJ2-3; TRBD2 agrees at 13 bases. Germline values: CDR1 MGHRA, CDR2 YSYEKL. The CDR3 extends over 16 amino acids. Here the CDR3 DNA reads TGCGCCGGCAGCCAAGGGACTAGCGGGAATACAGATACGCAGTATTTT. Translating gives CAGSQGTSGNTDTQYF.

This clonotype was observed at least ten times. The CDR3 nucleotides are TGTGCCAGCAGCCGGGGACAGGGGACCTCCTACGAGCAGTACTTC. It encodes CASSRGQGTSYEQYF. The gene calls are TRBV11-3 and TRBJ2-7; the match to TRBD1 covers 10 bases. This CDR3 is built from 15 residues. V gave up 5 bases and J gave up 0 bases; unmatched junction bases: 4. Germline V gene sequence: CDR1 SGHNT, CDR2 YENEEA.

This clonotype was seen only a few times. This sequence joins TRBV14 and TRBJ1-1, with D tentatively TRBD1 (5 bases). The CDR3 has 16 amino acids. Germline V gives CDR1 SGHDN, CDR2 FVKESK. Trimming pared 1 base from V and 2 bases from J, leaving 14 bases between. CDR3 DNA sequence: TGTGCCAGCAGCCAAGGAGGGACTGGCCTCAACACTGAAGCTTTCTTT. Protein sequence: CASSQGGTGLNTEAFF.

The CDR3 loop is CASGPVPGQFWEAFF. CDR3 in DNA: TGTGCCAGCGGTCCTGTCCCGGGACAGTTTTGGGAAGCTTTCTTT. The V gene is TRBV12-3 or TRBV12-4, the J gene TRBJ1-1, with 7 bases that match TRBD1. J lost 8 bases, V lost 8 bases, and 17 bases had no gene match. The CDR3 has 15 residues.

V usage is TRBV7-3 and J usage is TRBJ2-1; no definite D call. The CDR3 is 16 residues long. Germline-derived CDR1 and CDR2 are SGHTA and FQGTGA. Trimming took off 2 bases at V and 9 bases at J, with 20 bases between the two ends. CDR3 sequence reads: CASSLDPQQSRSEQFF. CDR3 coding DNA: TGTGCCAGCAGCTTAGACCCCCAGCAGTCGAGGAGTGAGCAGTTCTTC.

The chain employs TRBV29-1 and TRBJ2-7; D is perhaps TRBD1 (5 bases). CDR1 and CDR2 from the germline V gene are SQVTM and ANQGSEA. This CDR3 has 12 amino acids. With 8 bases removed from V and 8 bases from J, the gap between germline ends came to 19 bases. CDR3 sequence: CSIGQGGPKQYF. CDR3 nucleotide sequence: TGCAGCATTGGGCAGGGTGGCCCCAAGCAGTACTTC.

For this clonotype: This may be a read error, as it is one base from a much larger clone. The chain links TRBV28 to TRBJ1-6, with 7 nucleotides matching TRBD1. This CDR3 comprises 15 residues. V lost 10 bases to trimming and J lost 4 bases; unmatched junction nucleotides: 10. CDR1 is MDHEN, CDR2 SYDVKM, per germline. CDR3 DNA: TGTGCCAACTTACCGCCGGGACAGTATAATTCACCCCTCCACTTT. It codes for CANLPPGQYNSPLHF. The variable domain in full, completed from reference TRBV28 and TRBJ1-6, reads DVKVTQSSRYLVKRTGEKVFLECVQDMDHENMFWYRQDPGLGLRLIYFSYDVKMKEKGDIPEGYSVSREKKERFSLILESASTNQTSMYLCANLPPGQYNSPLHFGNGTRLTVT.

Turning to this clonotype: Given a much more abundant clone one base away, this may be a read error. The chain joins TRBV29-1 to TRBJ1-2; 12 bases are shared with TRBD1. Germline values: CDR1 SQVTM, CDR2 ANQGSEA. CDR3 length: 15 amino acids. The junction had 7 bases not matched to a gene; V was cut back by 6 bases and J by 2 bases. CDR3 amino acids: CSVWDRGRGNYGYTF. CDR3 bases: TGCAGCGTATGGGACAGGGGGCGCGGAAACTATGGCTACACCTTC.

This chain connects TRBV7-9 to TRBJ2-5; D may be TRBD1 (6 bases). V was trimmed by 0 bases and J by 6 bases, leaving 8 bases between them. Germline V gene data show CDR1 as SEHNR and CDR2 as FQNEAQ (reference sequence). CDR3 length: 13 residues. The CDR3 DNA reads TGTGCCAGCAGCTTAGCCAGGGGAAAGACCCAGTACTTC. It codes for CASSLARGKTQYF.

Turning to this clonotype: No conserved phenylalanine or tryptophan ends this CDR3, so it is likely a read error. This chain joins TRBV11-3 and TRBJ2-1, with TRBD2 as a possible D gene (6 bases). Germline V gene lookup returns CDR1 SGHNT and CDR2 YENEEA. This CDR3 has 18 residues. V was pared by 5 bases and J by 4 bases, with 24 bases between. CDR3 amino acids: CASSPQASTTRKYNEQFS. Here the CDR3 DNA reads TGTGCCAGCAGCCCACAGGCCTCGACGACTAGGAAGTACAATGAGCAGTTCTCC.

This clonotype appeared once. A much larger clone lies a single base off, so this may be a read error. This rearrangement joins TRBV6-2 or TRBV6-3 to TRBJ1-5; D not resolved. The germline V and J ends were trimmed by 2 bases and 5 bases, with 7 bases remaining between them. Germline CDR1 and CDR2: MNHEY and SVGEGT. The CDR3 consists of 13 residues. CDR3: CASSYTTYQPQHF. CDR3 coding DNA: TGTGCCAGCAGTTACACAACCTATCAGCCCCAGCATTTT.

With respect to this clonotype: A much more abundant neighbour one base away suggests this may be a read error. The J gene is TRBJ2-7, the V gene TRBV6-2 or TRBV6-3; D not resolved. The CDR3 has 14 amino acids. From germline, CDR1 is MNHEY and CDR2 SVGEGT. V was clipped by 0 bases and J by 3 bases, with 9 bases between them. CDR3 protein: CASSYSIRVYEQYF. CDR3 sequence (DNA): TGTGCCAGCAGTTACTCGATCCGAGTCTACGAGCAGTACTTC.